These T cell receptor beta chains were read from a single sample in a study of memory CD4+ T cells and cytomegalovirus serostatus. The method was immunoSEQ multiplex PCR; TCRdb's version includes in-frame clones alone and lacks a portion of them. Among about 52,000 clones listed, around four fifths were seen once. Sequenced material: memory CD4+ T cells from blood. The receptors originated from an adult in good health and CMV-seronegative. The CDR3 runs from the conserved cysteine through the conserved F or W.

v_call: TRBV5-4; j_call: TRBJ1-1; cdr3_aa: CASSSAEGRGNTEAFF
v_call: TRBV27; j_call: TRBJ1-1; cdr3_aa: CASSLSGQVSEAFF
v_call: TRBV7-8; j_call: TRBJ1-1; cdr3_aa: CASSVHRANTEAFF
v_call: TRBV5-1; j_call: TRBJ1-2; cdr3_aa: CASSLGQGSGYTF
v_call: TRBV30; j_call: TRBJ1-2; cdr3_aa: CAWSASVNYGYTF
v_call: TRBV7-9; j_call: TRBJ1-1; cdr3_aa: CASSSQGWDRSTEAFF
v_call: TRBV29-1; j_call: TRBJ1-3; cdr3_aa: CSARGWTGNTIYF
v_call: TRBV19; j_call: TRBJ2-2; cdr3_aa: CASKIEAGYTGELFF
v_call: TRBV6-6; j_call: TRBJ1-1; cdr3_aa: CASSYDLLGFQAFF
v_call: TRBV11-2; j_call: TRBJ2-7; cdr3_aa: CASSSGEGRKGEQYF
v_call: TRBV30; j_call: TRBJ2-5; cdr3_aa: CAWSVQGTRQETQYF
v_call: TRBV11-1; j_call: TRBJ2-3; cdr3_aa: CASSETSGGADTQYF
v_call: TRBV7-2; j_call: TRBJ1-1; cdr3_aa: CASSPSRGSTEAFF
v_call: TRBV18; j_call: TRBJ2-7; cdr3_aa: CASSLSYSSYEQYF
v_call: TRBV6-5; j_call: TRBJ1-1; cdr3_aa: CASSSGQNTEAFF
v_call: TRBV6-6; j_call: TRBJ2-2; cdr3_aa: CASRQPQGNTGELFF
v_call: TRBV6-1; j_call: TRBJ1-6; cdr3_aa: CASSDRQGRSPLHF
v_call: TRBV4-2; j_call: TRBJ2-1; cdr3_aa: CASSQGSRYNEQFF
v_call: TRBV2; j_call: TRBJ2-3; cdr3_aa: CASRQPSTDTQYF
v_call: TRBV5-1; j_call: TRBJ2-3; cdr3_aa: CASSLAGGTQYF
v_call: TRBV7-8; j_call: TRBJ1-6; cdr3_aa: CASSLAGGGLGSPLHF
v_call: TRBV2; j_call: TRBJ1-1; cdr3_aa: CASNRNSGTEAFF
v_call: TRBV6-4; j_call: TRBJ1-6; cdr3_aa: CASRGQGMNSPLHF
v_call: TRBV19; j_call: TRBJ2-5; cdr3_aa: CASSIAGETQYF
v_call: TRBV6-5; j_call: TRBJ2-1; cdr3_aa: CASSYLKGSYNEQFF
v_call: TRBV7-2; j_call: TRBJ1-3; cdr3_aa: CASSLGLSGNTIYF
v_call: TRBV19; j_call: TRBJ1-5; cdr3_aa: CASRPYQGPQHF
v_call: TRBV30; j_call: TRBJ2-5; cdr3_aa: CAWARFRLGGQTQYF
v_call: TRBV5-4; j_call: TRBJ2-7; cdr3_aa: CASSLSGQGATYEQYF
v_call: TRBV4-3; j_call: TRBJ1-3; cdr3_aa: CASSQMFPSSGNTIYF
v_call: TRBV18; j_call: TRBJ1-1; cdr3_aa: CASSPGDTEAFF
v_call: TRBV7-2; j_call: TRBJ2-5; cdr3_aa: CASSWFGLAGAYGETQYF
v_call: TRBV5-6; j_call: TRBJ2-5; cdr3_aa: CASSLGWGFQETQYF
v_call: TRBV9; j_call: TRBJ2-2; cdr3_aa: CASSVDTGELFF
v_call: TRBV5-1; j_call: TRBJ2-3; cdr3_aa: CASSDELGPDTQYF
v_call: TRBV27; j_call: TRBJ2-3; cdr3_aa: CASSLGGSTDTQYF
v_call: TRBV6-4; j_call: TRBJ2-2; cdr3_aa: CASSRNTNTGELFF
v_call: TRBV29-1; j_call: TRBJ2-3; cdr3_aa: CSVERGRTDTQYF
v_call: TRBV4-1; j_call: TRBJ1-3; cdr3_aa: CASSRNDGLTGNTIYF
v_call: TRBV14; j_call: TRBJ1-1; cdr3_aa: CASSQGGGGNTEAFF
v_call: TRBV6-5; j_call: TRBJ1-1; cdr3_aa: CASRTGIMNTEAFF
v_call: TRBV25-1; j_call: TRBJ1-5; cdr3_aa: CASRGGGIQPQHF
v_call: TRBV11-1; j_call: TRBJ2-2; cdr3_aa: CASSLSDFNTGELFF
v_call: TRBV4-1; j_call: TRBJ2-2; cdr3_aa: CASSRLLDTNTGELFF
v_call: TRBV5-4; j_call: TRBJ1-1; cdr3_aa: CASSPKGLNTEAFF
v_call: TRBV9; j_call: TRBJ2-5; cdr3_aa: CASSVGPGAQETQYF
v_call: TRBV7-2; j_call: TRBJ2-1; cdr3_aa: CASSLGDRGNEQFF
v_call: TRBV7-2; j_call: TRBJ2-1; cdr3_aa: CASSLAGQGALGEQFF
v_call: TRBV9; j_call: TRBJ2-3; cdr3_aa: CASSHPRLAGDFADTQYF
v_call: TRBV5-1; j_call: TRBJ2-7; cdr3_aa: CASSLDAITYEQYF
v_call: TRBV6-1; j_call: TRBJ2-7; cdr3_aa: CASSTNLGAYEQYF